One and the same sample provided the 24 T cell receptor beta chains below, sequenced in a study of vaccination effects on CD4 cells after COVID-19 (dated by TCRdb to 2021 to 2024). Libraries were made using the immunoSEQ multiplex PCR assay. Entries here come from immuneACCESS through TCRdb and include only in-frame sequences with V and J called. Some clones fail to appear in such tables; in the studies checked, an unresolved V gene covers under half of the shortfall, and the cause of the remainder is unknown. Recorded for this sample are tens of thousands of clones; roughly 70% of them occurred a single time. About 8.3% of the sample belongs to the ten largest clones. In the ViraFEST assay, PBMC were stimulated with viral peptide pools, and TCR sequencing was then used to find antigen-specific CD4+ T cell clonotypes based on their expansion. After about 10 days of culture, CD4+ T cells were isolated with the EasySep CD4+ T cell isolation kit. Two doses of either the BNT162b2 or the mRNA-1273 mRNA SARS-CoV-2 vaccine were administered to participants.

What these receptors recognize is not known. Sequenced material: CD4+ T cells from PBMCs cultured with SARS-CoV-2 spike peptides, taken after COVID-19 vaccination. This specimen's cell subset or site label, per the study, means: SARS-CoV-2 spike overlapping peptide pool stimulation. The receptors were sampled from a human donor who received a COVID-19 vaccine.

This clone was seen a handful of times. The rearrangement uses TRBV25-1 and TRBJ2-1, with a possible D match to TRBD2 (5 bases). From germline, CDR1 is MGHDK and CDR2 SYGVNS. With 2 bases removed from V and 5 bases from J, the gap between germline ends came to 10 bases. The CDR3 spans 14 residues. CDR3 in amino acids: CASSEELVHNEQFF. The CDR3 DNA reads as TGTGCCAGCAGTGAAGAACTAGTGCACAATGAGCAGTTCTTC.

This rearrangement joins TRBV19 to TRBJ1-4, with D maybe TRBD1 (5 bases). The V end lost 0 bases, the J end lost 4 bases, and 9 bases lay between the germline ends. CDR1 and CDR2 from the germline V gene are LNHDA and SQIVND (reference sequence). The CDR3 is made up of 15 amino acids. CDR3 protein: CASSIEQGVNEKLFF. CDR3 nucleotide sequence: TGTGCCAGTAGTATAGAGCAGGGAGTTAATGAAAAACTGTTTTTT. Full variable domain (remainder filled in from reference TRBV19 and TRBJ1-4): DGGITQSPKYLFRKEGQNVTLSCEQNLNHDAMYWYRQDPGQGLRLIYYSQIVNDFQKGDIAEGYSVSREKKESFPLTVTSAQKNPTAFYLCASSIEQGVNEKLFFGSGTQLSVL.

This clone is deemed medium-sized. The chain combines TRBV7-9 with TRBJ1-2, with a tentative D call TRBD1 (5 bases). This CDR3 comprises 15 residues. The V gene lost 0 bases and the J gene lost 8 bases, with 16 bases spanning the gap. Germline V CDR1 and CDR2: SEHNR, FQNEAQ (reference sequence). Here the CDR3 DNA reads TGTGCCAGCAGCTTAGCCGACTCTGCCGGGGGAGGCTACACCTTC. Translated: CASSLADSAGGGYTF.

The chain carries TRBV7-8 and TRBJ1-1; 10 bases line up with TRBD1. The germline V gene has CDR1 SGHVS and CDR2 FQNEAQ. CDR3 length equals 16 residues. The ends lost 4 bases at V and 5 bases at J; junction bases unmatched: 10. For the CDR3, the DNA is TGTGCCAGCAGCTACATCCGGGACAGGGGTTGGACTGAAGCTTTCTTT. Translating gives CASSYIRDRGWTEAFF.

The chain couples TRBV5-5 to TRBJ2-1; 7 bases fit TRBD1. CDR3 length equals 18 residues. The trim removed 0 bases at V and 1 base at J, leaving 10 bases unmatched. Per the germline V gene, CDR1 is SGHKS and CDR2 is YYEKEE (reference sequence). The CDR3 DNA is TGTGCCAGCAGCTTGGCCACTTACAGGGGAAGGTCCTACAATGAGCAGTTCTTC. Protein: CASSLATYRGRSYNEQFF.

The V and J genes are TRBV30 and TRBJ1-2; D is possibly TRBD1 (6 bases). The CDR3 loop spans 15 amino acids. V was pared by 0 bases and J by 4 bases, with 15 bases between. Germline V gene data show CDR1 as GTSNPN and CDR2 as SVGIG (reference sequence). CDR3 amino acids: CAWSVWGARSYGYTF. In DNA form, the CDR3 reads TGTGCCTGGAGTGTCTGGGGGGCTCGCAGCTATGGCTACACCTTC.

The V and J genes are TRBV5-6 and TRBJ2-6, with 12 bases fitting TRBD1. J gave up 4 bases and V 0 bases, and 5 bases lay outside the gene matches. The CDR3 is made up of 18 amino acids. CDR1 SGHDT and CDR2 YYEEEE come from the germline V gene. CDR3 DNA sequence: TGTGCCAGCAGCTTGGTGGGACAGGGGGCGATCGGGGCCAACGTCCTGACTTTC. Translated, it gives CASSLVGQGAIGANVLTF.

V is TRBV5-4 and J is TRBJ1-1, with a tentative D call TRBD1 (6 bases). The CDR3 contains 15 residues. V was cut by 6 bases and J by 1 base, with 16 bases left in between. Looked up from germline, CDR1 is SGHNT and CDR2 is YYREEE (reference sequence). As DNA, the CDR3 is TGTGCCAGCACCAGTCAGACAGGTGAGAACACTGAAGCTTTCTTT. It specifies CASTSQTGENTEAFF.

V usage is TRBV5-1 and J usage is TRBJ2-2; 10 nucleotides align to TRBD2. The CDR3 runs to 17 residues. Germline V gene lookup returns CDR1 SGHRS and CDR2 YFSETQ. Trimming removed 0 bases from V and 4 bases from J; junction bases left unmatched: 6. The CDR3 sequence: CASSLASGGLLTGELFF. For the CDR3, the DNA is TGCGCCAGCAGCTTGGCTAGCGGGGGCCTCCTCACCGGGGAGCTGTTTTTT.

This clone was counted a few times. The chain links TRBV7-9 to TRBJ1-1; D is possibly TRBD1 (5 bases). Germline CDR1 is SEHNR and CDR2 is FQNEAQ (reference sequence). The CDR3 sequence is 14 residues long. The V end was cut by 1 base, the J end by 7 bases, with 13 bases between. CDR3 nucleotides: TGTGCCAGCAGCTTAGGAAGGTCAGGGAGTGAAGCTTTCTTT. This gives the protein CASSLGRSGSEAFF.

CDR3 nucleotide sequence: TGTGCCAGCAGCCAGCAGGGGTTAAGTGTGGAGACCCAGTACTTC. It codes for CASSQQGLSVETQYF. The gene calls are TRBV3-1 (or the pseudogene TRBV3-2) and TRBJ2-5, with D possibly matching TRBD1 (6 bases). Trimming removed 3 bases from V and 5 bases from J, with 16 bases in between. Germline CDR1 reads LGHDT; CDR2 reads YNNKEL (reference sequence). The CDR3 contains 15 residues.

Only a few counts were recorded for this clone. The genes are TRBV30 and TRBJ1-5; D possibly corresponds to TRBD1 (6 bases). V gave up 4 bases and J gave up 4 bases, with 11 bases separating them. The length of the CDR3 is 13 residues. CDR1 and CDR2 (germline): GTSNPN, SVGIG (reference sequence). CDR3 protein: CAWNPGQNQPQHF. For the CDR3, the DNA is TGTGCCTGGAATCCAGGACAGAATCAGCCCCAGCATTTT.

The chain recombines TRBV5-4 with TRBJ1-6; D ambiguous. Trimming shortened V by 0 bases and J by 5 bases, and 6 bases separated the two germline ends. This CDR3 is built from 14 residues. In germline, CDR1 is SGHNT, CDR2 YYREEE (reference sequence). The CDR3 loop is CASSLDTDNSPLHF. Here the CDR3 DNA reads TGTGCCAGCAGCTTGGATACAGATAATTCACCCCTCCACTTT.

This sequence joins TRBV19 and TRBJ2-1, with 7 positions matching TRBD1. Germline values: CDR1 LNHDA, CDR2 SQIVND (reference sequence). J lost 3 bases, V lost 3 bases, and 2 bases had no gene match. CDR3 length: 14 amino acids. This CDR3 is CASSMGQIYNEQFF. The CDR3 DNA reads TGTGCCAGTAGTATGGGACAGATCTACAATGAGCAGTTCTTC.

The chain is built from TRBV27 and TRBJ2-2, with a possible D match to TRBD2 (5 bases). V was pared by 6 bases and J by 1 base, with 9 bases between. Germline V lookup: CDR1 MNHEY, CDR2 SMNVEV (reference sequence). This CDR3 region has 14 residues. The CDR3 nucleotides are TGTGCCAGCAGGCAGCGGATGAACACCGGGGAGCTGTTTTTT. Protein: CASRQRMNTGELFF.

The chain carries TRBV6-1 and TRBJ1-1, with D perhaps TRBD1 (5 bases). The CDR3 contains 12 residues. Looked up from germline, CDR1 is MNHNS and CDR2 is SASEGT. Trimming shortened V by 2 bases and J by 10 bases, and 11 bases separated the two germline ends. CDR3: CASSEPRELAFF. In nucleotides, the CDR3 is TGTGCCAGCAGTGAACCCAGGGAATTAGCTTTCTTT.

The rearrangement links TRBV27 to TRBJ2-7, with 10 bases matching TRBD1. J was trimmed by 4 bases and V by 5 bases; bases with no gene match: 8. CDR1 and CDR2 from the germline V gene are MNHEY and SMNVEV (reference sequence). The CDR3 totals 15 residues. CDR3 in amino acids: CASSTPGQGSYEQYF. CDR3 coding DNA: TGTGCCAGCAGTACCCCGGGACAGGGGAGTTACGAGCAGTACTTC.

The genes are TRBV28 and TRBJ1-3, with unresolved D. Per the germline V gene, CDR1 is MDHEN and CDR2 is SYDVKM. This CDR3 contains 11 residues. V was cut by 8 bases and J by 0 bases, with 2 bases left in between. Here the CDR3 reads CASYSGNTIYF. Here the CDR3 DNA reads TGTGCCAGCTACTCTGGAAACACCATATATTTT.

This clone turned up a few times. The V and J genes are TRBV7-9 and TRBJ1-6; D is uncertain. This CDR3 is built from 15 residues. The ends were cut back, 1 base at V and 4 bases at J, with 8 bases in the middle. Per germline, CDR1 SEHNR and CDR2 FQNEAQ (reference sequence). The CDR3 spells CASSLGGEYNSPLHF. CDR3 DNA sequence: TGTGCCAGCAGCTTAGGTGGGGAATATAATTCACCCCTCCACTTT.

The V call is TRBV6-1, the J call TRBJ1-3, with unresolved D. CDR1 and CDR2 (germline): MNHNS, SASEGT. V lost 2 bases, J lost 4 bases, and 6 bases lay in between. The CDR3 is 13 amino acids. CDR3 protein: CASSERAGNTIYF. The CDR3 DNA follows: TGTGCCAGCAGTGAAAGGGCGGGAAACACCATATATTTT.

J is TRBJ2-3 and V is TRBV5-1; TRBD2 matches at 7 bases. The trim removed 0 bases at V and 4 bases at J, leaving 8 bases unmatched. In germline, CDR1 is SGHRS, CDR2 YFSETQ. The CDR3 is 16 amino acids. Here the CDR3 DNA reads TGCGCCAGCAGCTTGGCCGCGGGGACTAACGCAGATACGCAGTATTTT. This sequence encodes CASSLAAGTNADTQYF.

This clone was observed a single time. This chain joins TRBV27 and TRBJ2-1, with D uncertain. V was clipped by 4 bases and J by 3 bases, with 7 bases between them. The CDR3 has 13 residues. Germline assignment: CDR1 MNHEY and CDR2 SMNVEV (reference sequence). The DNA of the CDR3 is TGTGCCAGCAGTTCAAACTTCTACAATGAGCAGTTCTTC. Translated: CASSSNFYNEQFF.

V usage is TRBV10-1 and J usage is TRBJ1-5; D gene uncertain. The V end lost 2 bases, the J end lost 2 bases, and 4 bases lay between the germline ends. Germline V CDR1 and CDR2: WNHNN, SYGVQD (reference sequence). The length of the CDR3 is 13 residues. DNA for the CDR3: TGCGCCAGCAGTGAGAGTGGCAATCAGCCCCAGCATTTT. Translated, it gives CASSESGNQPQHF.

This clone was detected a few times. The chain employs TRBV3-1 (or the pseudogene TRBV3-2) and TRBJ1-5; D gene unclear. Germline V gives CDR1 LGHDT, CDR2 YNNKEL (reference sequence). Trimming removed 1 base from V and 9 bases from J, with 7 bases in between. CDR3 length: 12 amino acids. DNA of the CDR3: TGTGCCAGCAGCCAAGGGCGGTGGCCCCAGCATTTT. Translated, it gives CASSQGRWPQHF.